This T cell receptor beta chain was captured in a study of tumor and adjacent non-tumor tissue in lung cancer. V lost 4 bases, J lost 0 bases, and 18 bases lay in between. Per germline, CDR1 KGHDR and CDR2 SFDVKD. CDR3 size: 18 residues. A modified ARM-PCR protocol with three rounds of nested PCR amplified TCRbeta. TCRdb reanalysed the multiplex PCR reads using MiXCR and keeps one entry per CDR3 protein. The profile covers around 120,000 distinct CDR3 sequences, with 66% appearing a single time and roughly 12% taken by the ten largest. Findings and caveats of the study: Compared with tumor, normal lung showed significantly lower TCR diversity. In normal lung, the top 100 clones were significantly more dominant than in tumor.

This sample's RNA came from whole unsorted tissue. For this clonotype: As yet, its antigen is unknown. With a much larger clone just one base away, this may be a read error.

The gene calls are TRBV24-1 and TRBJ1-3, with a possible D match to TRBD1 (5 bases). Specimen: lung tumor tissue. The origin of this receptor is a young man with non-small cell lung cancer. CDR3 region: CATSDPGTANNSGNTIYF. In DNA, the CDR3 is TGTGCCACCAGTGACCCCGGGACGGCCAATAACTCTGGAAACACCATATATTTT.